One and the same sample provided the 10 T cell receptor beta chains below, sequenced in a study of cytomegalovirus exposure and HLA in healthy donors. PCR used 60 Vbeta primers and 13 Jbeta primers. Method: immunoSEQ multiplex PCR; TCRdb's copy keeps in-frame clones and lacks some. This table holds under 200,000 clones. Specimen: PBMCs. Receptor source: a man younger than 40 in good health and CMV-seronegative.

This sequence joins TRBV2 and TRBJ1-1; 11 positions agree with TRBD1. The CDR3 runs to 13 residues. In germline, CDR1 is SNHLY, CDR2 FYNNEI. V shed 8 bases and J 4 bases; nucleotides not matched to a gene: 3. CDR3 DNA sequence: TGTGCCAGCGGGGGACAGGGGGTCACTGAAGCTTTCTTT. The encoded protein is CASGGQGVTEAFF.

The chain couples TRBV13 to TRBJ2-7; TRBD1 matches at 7 bases. CDR3 length: 13 residues. V lost 5 bases, J lost 6 bases, and 7 bases stayed unmatched. Looked up from germline, CDR1 is PRHDT and CDR2 is FYEKMQ (reference sequence). This chain's CDR3 is CASSPQTGTEQYF. The CDR3 bases are TGTGCCAGCAGCCCCCAGACAGGGACCGAGCAGTACTTC.

The gene calls are TRBV28 and TRBJ2-2; 12 bases align to TRBD2. The germline gives CDR1 MDHEN, CDR2 SYDVKM. This CDR3 comprises 17 residues. Losses at the gene ends were 11 bases for V and 7 bases for J; bases not matched to a gene: 17. The CDR3 region has the DNA TGTGCCTCAGAAACGACTAGCGGGAGTGATCGGGGCGGGGAGCTGTTTTTT. Translating it yields CASETTSGSDRGGELFF.

This chain connects TRBV5-1 to TRBJ2-7, with 7 bases identical to TRBD1. The junction had 7 bases not matched to a gene; V was cut back by 1 base and J by 3 bases. This CDR3 spans 15 amino acids. CDR1 and CDR2 (germline): SGHRS, YFSETQ. Here the CDR3 reads CASSLQPGQYYEQYF. The CDR3, as DNA: TGCGCCAGCAGCTTGCAGCCGGGACAGTACTACGAGCAGTACTTC.

The chain employs TRBV19 and TRBJ1-4; TRBD1 aligns across 7 bases. The J segment lost 7 bases and the V segment lost 7 bases, leaving 6 bases of the junction unmatched. This CDR3 region has 13 residues. The V gene's germline CDR1 is LNHDA and CDR2 SQIVND (reference sequence). DNA of the CDR3: TGTGCCAGTACCGACTGGGACAGTGAAAAACTGTTTTTT. Translating gives CASTDWDSEKLFF.

As to this clone: Other nucleotide sequences from this sample produce the same CDR3. This chain's CDR3 is CASSPDRGLNSPLHF. The CDR3 region has the DNA TGTGCCAGCTCACCTGACAGGGGTTTGAATTCACCCCTCCACTTT. The chain joins TRBV18 to TRBJ1-6; the match to TRBD1 covers 8 bases. This CDR3 region has 15 residues. V was clipped by 3 bases and J by 7 bases; unmatched bases: 5. Germline-derived CDR1 and CDR2 are KGHSH and LQKENI.

J is TRBJ2-7 and V is TRBV29-1; 10 positions match TRBD1. CDR1 SQVTM and CDR2 ANQGSEA come from the germline V gene. The junction had 2 bases not matched to a gene; V was cut back by 2 bases and J by 4 bases. The CDR3 is made up of 13 amino acids. CDR3 nucleotides: TGCAGCGTTGAACGGACAGGGGGTTACGAGCAGTACTTC. Protein: CSVERTGGYEQYF.

Turning to this clone: The same CDR3 arises from other DNA sequences in this sample as well. The chain recombines TRBV15 with TRBJ2-1; 15 nucleotides line up with TRBD2. Trimming removed 3 bases from V and 10 bases from J; junction bases left unmatched: 13. CDR3 length: 18 residues. Germline lookup yields CDR1 LNHNV and CDR2 YYDKDF (reference sequence). The CDR3 DNA reads TGTGCCACCAGCAGGAACCTTTGGACTAGCGGGGGGGCCCGAGAGCAGTTCTTC. As protein: CATSRNLWTSGGAREQFF.

The rearrangement uses TRBV19 and TRBJ2-1; D uncertain. This CDR3 region has 13 residues. The germline V and J ends were trimmed by 0 bases and 3 bases, with 3 bases remaining between them. The germline CDR1 and CDR2 sequences are LNHDA and SQIVND (reference sequence). CDR3 nucleotides: TGTGCCAGTAGTATAGACAACTACAATGAGCAGTTCTTC. Its protein is CASSIDNYNEQFF.

This rearrangement joins TRBV19 to TRBJ1-5; 8 positions match TRBD1. J lost 7 bases, V lost 5 bases, and 7 bases had no gene match. Germline V gene lookup returns CDR1 LNHDA and CDR2 SQIVND (reference sequence). This CDR3 region has 14 residues. This CDR3 is CASSRTGNGQPQHF. For the CDR3, the DNA is TGTGCCAGTAGTCGGACAGGGAACGGCCAGCCCCAGCATTTT.